The present entry profiles one T cell receptor (beta chain) with its context. Its antigen is as yet unknown. The data were taken from a study of T cell responses to AZD1222 COVID-19 vaccine. Findings and caveats of the study: Only a handful of AZD1222 recipients, six or seven in all, had baseline seropositivity. Spike-specific TCR breadth and depth rose after two AZD1222 doses. It should be noted that donors were predominantly white British and more often female, and clonal diversity was possibly underestimated.

V shed 3 bases and J 5 bases; nucleotides not matched to a gene: 7. Germline-derived CDR1 and CDR2 are SGDLS and YYNGEE. The CDR3 has 15 amino acids. Profiling relied on immunoSEQ multiplex PCR, and the TCRdb table lists in-frame clones only, not all of them. The sample lists 85,000 to 130,000 clones; roughly nine tenths were seen once. This sequence joins TRBV9 and TRBJ1-4, with TRBD1 identical over 7 bases. This clonotype originated in an adult who received the MenACWY meningococcal vaccine as a control. The material was peripheral blood, obtained 28 days after the second dose of the MenACWY control vaccine. CDR3 loop: CASSATGVGNEKLFF. The CDR3 nucleotides are TGTGCCAGCAGCGCCACAGGGGTCGGGAATGAAAAACTGTTTTTT. Filled out from reference TRBV9 and TRBJ1-4, the complete variable domain reads DSGVTQTPKHLITATGQRVTLRCSPRSGDLSVYWYQQSLDQGLQFLIQYYNGEERAKGNILERFSAQQFPDLHSELNLSSLELGDSALYFCASSATGVGNEKLFFGSGTQLSVL.